This TCR beta chain was observed in a study of T cell repertoires in cytomegalovirus infection. Study conclusions and caveats: Summed frequency of public TCR beta families distinguished CMV carriers with the relevant HLA. HLA-C-restricted CMV clonotypes gave the most frequent clonotype in two of eight donors.

This clonotype was detected many times. Its antigen remains unidentified. TCRdb redid the calling of the reads with MiXCR, one entry per CDR3 protein. The profile shows 170,000 or so distinct CDR3 sequences, around 14% of them singletons. Sequenced input: PBMCs. The TCR was taken from a human donor in good health (CMV status not recorded). Some clones in this sample may be carry-over from other donors' samples.

The CDR3 DNA reads TGTGCCAGCAGCTATCAGGGGAGGCCAGAAGCTTTCTTT. Protein product: CASSYQGRPEAFF. V gene TRBV7-8 combines with J gene TRBJ1-1; D perhaps matches TRBD1 (6 bases). Germline values: CDR1 SGHVS, CDR2 FQNEAQ. This CDR3 has 13 amino acids. V was shortened by 4 bases and J by 8 bases, with 14 bases between the two germline ends.